These 4 T cell receptor beta chains originate from one sample sequenced in a study of CD8 T cells in cerebrospinal fluid in Alzheimer's disease. TCRdb re-called the 10x single-cell sequencing reads and catalogs CDR3 proteins one per entry, DNA excluded. The specimen's table records 1,500 to 2,000 distinct CDR3 sequences. What was sequenced was cerebrospinal fluid. These receptors originate from a human donor in good health.

This clonotype counts as medium-sized (0.01 to 0.1%) by frequency. The CDR3 protein is CASSTLDPNNEQFF. V is TRBV19 and J is TRBJ2-1. Germline CDR1 reads LNHDA; CDR2 reads SQIVND (reference sequence). The CDR3 is made up of 14 amino acids.

Measured by frequency, this clonotype is large. The CDR3 loop reads CSARVGGGYTF. The genes are TRBV20-1 and TRBJ1-2; the TRBD1 assignment by TCRdb is unverifiable without DNA. CDR1 and CDR2 from the germline V gene are DFQATT and SNEGSKA (reference sequence). The CDR3 extends over 11 amino acids.

According to its frequency, this clonotype is medium-sized (0.01 to 0.1%). J is TRBJ1-5 and V is TRBV3-1; TCRdb indicates TRBD1, and absent DNA this call remains unverified. This CDR3 spans 17 amino acids. Germline V gives CDR1 LGHDT, CDR2 YNNKEL (reference sequence). The CDR3 protein is CASSQETGGQSNQPQHF.

The V call is TRBV19, the J call TRBJ1-5; TCRdb's D call of TRBD1 is untestable without DNA. The CDR3 totals 15 residues. Per the germline V gene, CDR1 is LNHDA and CDR2 is SQIVND (reference sequence). CDR3 sequence reads: CASSIGWQGSQPQHF.